This T cell receptor beta chain was sequenced in a study of cytomegalovirus exposure and HLA in healthy donors. A remark on this clone: The antigen is unknown.

Overall study results and limits: Whilst most TCR sequences proved rare, a subset of public TCRs occurred across many donors.

The ends were cut back, 2 bases at V and 4 bases at J, with 8 bases in the middle. This CDR3 has 13 amino acids. The germline V gene has CDR1 SGHNT and CDR2 YENEEA. The PCR made use of 60 Vbeta and 13 Jbeta primers. The protocol was immunoSEQ multiplex PCR, while the TCRdb copy is restricted to in-frame clones and leaves out a portion. This table has over 150,000 clones, less than 85% appearing once. The chain has TRBV11-3 and TRBJ1-1; TRBD1 might be the D (5 bases). The receptor was derived from a man aged 25-45 years in good health and CMV-seropositive. The sample consisted of PBMCs. CDR3 nucleotides: TGTGCCAGCAGCTTACAGGGCGGCACTGAAGCTTTCTTT. It encodes CASSLQGGTEAFF.